The 18 T cell receptor beta chains in this list originate from one sample, sequenced in a study of blood T cell repertoires in COVID-19. Clones were read by immunoSEQ multiplex PCR, and TCRdb kept only the in-frame ones, dropping some. The top ten clones hold about 3.2% of a sample with 200,000 to 250,000 clones, around 80% of them seen once. The sequencing sample was made of peripheral blood. The origin of the receptors is a woman aged 18-29 years with acute or convalescent COVID-19.

The CDR3 coding sequence is TGTGCCAGCAGCTTGTATGGAGCGGGATACAATGAGCAGTTCTTC. This encodes CASSLYGAGYNEQFF. The gene calls are TRBV5-6 and TRBJ2-1; 7 bases match TRBD2. The CDR3 extends over 15 amino acids. V dropped 1 base and J dropped 4; count of bases not matched to a gene: 5. Germline CDR1 is SGHDT and CDR2 is YYEEEE.

V gene TRBV28 combines with J gene TRBJ1-2; D may be TRBD1 (5 bases). This CDR3 spans 13 amino acids. Deletions cut 8 bases from V and 4 bases from J, with 14 bases between. Looked up from germline, CDR1 is MDHEN and CDR2 is SYDVKM. The CDR3 loop is CASGSGAGYGYTF. Here the CDR3 DNA reads TGTGCCAGCGGTAGCGGGGCGGGCTATGGCTACACCTTC.

This chain uses TRBV11-2 with TRBJ1-1; 10 bases line up with TRBD1. Trimming at V came to 4 bases and at J to 5 bases, leaving 7 bases not matched to a gene. CDR3 size: 15 residues. CDR1 and CDR2 from the germline V gene are SGHAT and FQNNGV. CDR3 nucleotide sequence: TGTGCCAGCAGCTCCGGGACAGGGGAAGGAACTGAAGCTTTCTTT. Its protein is CASSSGTGEGTEAFF.

The DNA of the CDR3 is TGTGCCAGCAGCTTAGTTGAGGTCGTTAGCAATCAGCCCCAGCATTTT. Its protein product is CASSLVEVVSNQPQHF. The gene calls are TRBV7-8 and TRBJ1-5; D unclear. The V end lost 1 base, the J end lost 0 bases, and 10 bases lay between the germline ends. This CDR3 is 16 amino acids long. Germline CDR1 and CDR2: SGHVS and FQNEAQ. The entire variable domain, with the rest obtained from reference TRBV7-8 and TRBJ1-5, is as follows: GAGVSQSPRYKVAKRGQDVALRCDPISGHVSLFWYQQALGQGPEFLTYFQNEAQLDKSGLPSDRFFAERPEGSVSTLKIQRTQQEDSAVYLCASSLVEVVSNQPQHFGDGTRLSIL.

This clone has a single count. The gene calls are TRBV5-8 and TRBJ2-3; D unresolved. This CDR3 is built from 17 residues. Looked up from germline, CDR1 is SGHTS and CDR2 is YDEGEE. V lost 4 bases, J lost 5 bases, and 23 bases lay in between. The chain's CDR3 is CASSTRRELVKRDTQYF. Here the CDR3 DNA reads TGTGCCAGCAGCACCCGCCGTGAGCTAGTAAAGAGAGATACGCAGTATTTT.

The J gene is TRBJ2-3, the V gene TRBV10-1; TRBD2 aligns across 13 bases. The length of the CDR3 is 15 residues. CDR1 and CDR2 from the germline V gene are WNHNN and SYGVQD (reference sequence). J was trimmed by 4 bases and V by 6 bases; bases with no gene match: 4. Here the CDR3 reads CASRGTSGNADTQYF. The CDR3 region has the DNA TGCGCCAGCAGAGGGACTAGCGGGAACGCAGATACGCAGTATTTT.

The chain is built from TRBV5-8 and TRBJ1-5; no definite D call. Germline CDR1 reads SGHTS; CDR2 reads YDEGEE. Deletions cut 4 bases from V and 0 bases from J, with 14 bases between. The CDR3 covers 16 residues. This CDR3 reads CASSLPGLYSNQPQHF. In DNA, the CDR3 is TGTGCCAGCAGCCTTCCAGGACTTTATAGCAATCAGCCCCAGCATTTT.

The rearrangement joins TRBV18 to TRBJ2-3; 9 nucleotides match TRBD1. This CDR3 contains 16 residues. V shed 2 bases, J shed 2 bases, and the junction held 5 bases outside the gene matches. Germline CDR1 KGHSH, CDR2 LQKENI. This CDR3 is CASSPLGQGSTDTQYF. The CDR3, as DNA: TGTGCCAGCTCACCATTGGGACAGGGTTCCACAGATACGCAGTATTTT.

This clone was recorded at least ten times. The genes are TRBV4-2 and TRBJ2-5; D perhaps matches TRBD2 (6 bases). The CDR3 covers 13 residues. Germline V gene data show CDR1 as LGHNA and CDR2 as YNFKEQ. With 4 bases removed from V and 5 bases from J, the gap between germline ends came to 11 bases. The CDR3, as DNA: TGTGCCAGCAGCCCACGGGAGTCGGAGACCCAGTACTTC. It is translated as CASSPRESETQYF.

This chain connects TRBV5-6 to TRBJ2-1, with 7 bases that match TRBD2. The CDR3 has 16 amino acids. Germline V lookup: CDR1 SGHDT, CDR2 YYEEEE. J lost 7 bases, V lost 0 bases, and 10 bases had no gene match. The CDR3 protein is CASSLAGAGWGNEQFF. In DNA, the CDR3 is TGTGCCAGCAGCTTGGCCGGAGCGGGATGGGGAAATGAGCAGTTCTTC.

The rearrangement joins TRBV7-9 to TRBJ1-4, with TRBD1 identical over 10 bases. The CDR3 extends over 17 amino acids. J lost 3 bases, V lost 4 bases, and 8 bases had no gene match. Germline CDR1 reads SEHNR; CDR2 reads FQNEAQ (reference sequence). The CDR3 loop is CASSSRDRGRANEKLFF. As DNA, the CDR3 is TGTGCCAGCAGCTCCCGGGACAGGGGCCGTGCTAATGAAAAACTGTTTTTT.

V usage is TRBV6-6 and J usage is TRBJ2-1, with 9 bases identical to TRBD1. V shed 5 bases, J shed 1 base, and the junction held 6 bases outside the gene matches. The germline gives CDR1 MNHNY, CDR2 SVGAGI (reference sequence). The CDR3 is 16 residues long. CDR3 region: CASSKDRGMSYNEQFF. CDR3 nucleotide sequence: TGTGCCAGCAGTAAAGACAGGGGGATGTCCTACAATGAGCAGTTCTTC.

The chain joins TRBV14 to TRBJ2-1, with TRBD2 matching 8 bases. The CDR3 consists of 14 residues. Germline V CDR1 and CDR2: SGHDN, FVKESK. The J segment lost 4 bases and the V segment lost 3 bases, leaving 2 bases of the junction unmatched. DNA of the CDR3: TGTGCCAGCAGCCAGACTAGCGTATACAATGAGCAGTTCTTC. Translating gives CASSQTSVYNEQFF.

This clone has only a few counts. The V call is TRBV5-1, the J call TRBJ2-7; D remains unclear. Germline CDR1 and CDR2: SGHRS and YFSETQ. This CDR3 spans 14 amino acids. Trimming shortened V by 0 bases and J by 4 bases, and 11 bases separated the two germline ends. The CDR3 reads CASSLADNRYEQYF. The DNA for the CDR3 is TGCGCCAGCAGCTTGGCTGACAACCGATACGAGCAGTACTTC. The full variable domain, rest sourced from reference TRBV5-1 and TRBJ2-7, is KAGVTQTPRYLIKTRGQQVTLSCSPISGHRSVSWYQQTPGQGLQFLFEYFSETQRNKGNFPGRFSGRQFSNSRSEMNVSTLELGDSALYLCASSLADNRYEQYFGPGTRLTVT.

The chain has TRBV5-1 and TRBJ2-5, with D possibly TRBD1 on 5 matching bases. Germline-derived CDR1 and CDR2 are SGHRS and YFSETQ. V was trimmed by 0 bases and J by 1 base, leaving 7 bases between them. This CDR3 has 14 residues. CDR3 sequence reads: CASSLGQIQETQYF. CDR3 nucleotide sequence: TGCGCCAGCAGCTTGGGACAGATCCAAGAGACCCAGTACTTC.

V gene TRBV4-3 combines with J gene TRBJ2-5; TRBD2 aligns across 13 bases. V lost 4 bases, J lost 3 bases, and 2 bases stayed unmatched. The germline V gene has CDR1 LGHNA and CDR2 YSLEER. This CDR3 has 15 amino acids. CDR3 sequence reads: CASSPGLAGEETQYF. In nucleotides, the CDR3 is TGCGCCAGCAGCCCCGGACTAGCGGGAGAAGAGACCCAGTACTTC.

The gene calls are TRBV28 and TRBJ2-5; 7 positions match TRBD1. Trimming cost V 5 bases and J 1 base; bases outside gene matches: 7. Germline V gene sequence: CDR1 MDHEN, CDR2 SYDVKM. The CDR3 consists of 15 residues. For the CDR3, the DNA is TGTGCCAGCAGTCTGCCGGGGACAGTCCAAGAGACCCAGTACTTC. This gives the protein CASSLPGTVQETQYF.

This sequence joins TRBV4-1 and TRBJ1-2; D is possibly TRBD1 (6 bases). The germline V gene has CDR1 MGHRA and CDR2 YSYEKL. This CDR3 contains 14 residues. The ends were cut back, 0 bases at V and 7 bases at J, with 12 bases in the middle. CDR3 nucleotide sequence: TGCGCCAGCAGCCAAGATCGTACAGGGTCTGGCTACACCTTC. It translates to CASSQDRTGSGYTF.